This TCR beta chain was sequenced in a study of shared clonotypes between healthy human individuals. Concerning this clone: Antigen: not known.

Naive CD8 populations comprised CD45RO-negative cells positively selected for CCR7, excluding terminally differentiated effector memory CD45RA+ cells. Study results and limitations: The study generally estimated greater richness for naive than memory subsets.

This was a deep-level run. Every subset had its genomic DNA shared out evenly among several immunoSEQ plates. Per sorted-subset replicate PCR, input was roughly 220 ng DNA, representing tens of thousands of T cell genomes. Sequencing used immunoSEQ multiplex PCR; TCRdb keeps in-frame clones, though not all of them. The sample holds around 1.9 million clones; about 93% are singletons and the top ten take around 1.8%. Sequencing was done on a sample of naive CD8+ T cells from PBMCs. This receptor was taken from a young man in good health. Some clones in this sample may be carry-over from other donors' samples.

The CDR3 bases are TGTGCCAGCAGAGCTTCGAGAATGGGACAGGGGATCCACGAGCAGTACTTC. As protein: CASRASRMGQGIHEQYF. The rearrangement joins TRBV28 to TRBJ2-7; 10 nucleotides match TRBD1. The CDR3 totals 17 residues. With 6 bases clipped from V and 5 bases from J, the junction kept 16 bases outside the gene matches. CDR1 is MDHEN, CDR2 SYDVKM, per germline.